This TCR beta chain was identified in a study of blood T cell repertoires in COVID-19. Study-level information: Acute and convalescent COVID-19 samples came from the United States, Italy and Spain. T cells, B-cell-depleted T cells, or PBMCs provided the cDNA or gDNA that served as material.

As handled by the study authors: Researchers report that nucleated cell counts were estimated from reference gene primer amplification. Here immunoSEQ multiplex PCR was the method, and the copy in TCRdb shows in-frame clones only, minus some. V and J calls plus clone size are reproduced from that table; the DNA served to infer D and trimming. Of about 210,000 clones in the sample, 83% were seen once. The CDR3 runs to 13 residues. The germline gives CDR1 GTSNPN, CDR2 SVGIG (reference sequence). V was cut by 4 bases and J by 6 bases, with 12 bases left in between. The V and J genes are TRBV30 and TRBJ1-4; D possibly corresponds to TRBD1 (5 bases). This TCR came from a man aged 50-60 years with active or convalescent COVID-19. Sample: peripheral blood. The CDR3: CAWIGGADEKLFF. DNA of the CDR3: TGTGCCTGGATTGGAGGGGCGGATGAAAAACTGTTTTTT.